This is a list of T cell receptor beta chains from one sample in a study of beta chain features in type 1 diabetes. TCRdb's table, derived via immunoSEQ multiplex PCR, lists solely in-frame clones and lacks some. The sample holds a few hundred thousand clones; 14% are singletons and the top ten take more than 6.5%. Material for sequencing was central memory CD4+ T cells from blood. Receptors were obtained from a man aged 25 to 40 in good health. Each CDR3 is given with its conserved first and last residue. Only part of the rows carry a size: once, few, many, or a class if the clone is expanded.

size | length | V | CDR3
. | 14 | TRBV5-6 | CASSFAGCGPPQHF
. | 13 | TRBV29-1 | CSVGIGQGTEAFF
. | 13 | TRBV27 | CASSFNDRQPQHF
. | 16 | TRBV7-8 | CASSPTGTGVRTEAFF
few | 14 | TRBV7-2 | CASSLALQTFEAFF
few | 17 | TRBV4-3 | CASSQDEGTVPLYGYTF
. | 13 | TRBV7-2 | CASSPRVYQPQHF
. | 15 | TRBV7-2 | CASSLAPTENEKLFF
few | 15 | TRBV7-6 | CASSQGTASTDTQYF
few | 12 | TRBV7-8 | CASSRWGSEQFF
few | 14 | TRBV4-3 | CASSQEWTVYEQYF
. | 11 | TRBV30 | CAWTALETQYF
. | 15 | TRBV7-2 | CASSLTGTYNEKLFF
many | 13 | TRBV29-1 | CSVGEGDRAAQYF
few | 14 | TRBV2 | CASCGLANTGELFF
. | 15 | TRBV4-3 | CASSQGIREMSGYTF
. | 14 | TRBV5-1 | CASSPGQGKSPLHF
few | 13 | TRBV5-1 | CASNRDLNTEAFF
many | 12 | TRBV4-3 | CASSQGYGYQFF
many | 13 | TRBV25-1 | CASSVGWDSPLHF
. | 16 | TRBV7-2 | CASSLNRGFGANVLTF
few | 15 | TRBV11-2 | CASSFQGARGEKLFF
few | 14 | TRBV25-1 | CASRLEGQNTEAFF
. | 15 | TRBV7-8 | CASSPQTSSWSEQFF
few | 14 | TRBV9 | CASSVSDWDGELFF
. | 18 | TRBV4-3 | CASSQVVGRDHGNQPQHF
few | 12 | TRBV10-3 | CAISDGRNEQYF
few | 16 | TRBV5-6 | CASSSDLGESTDTQYF
. | 13 | TRBV2 | CASSVGPNQPQHF
few | 14 | TRBV5-4 | CASSLPGSSTEAFF
many | 13 | TRBV29-1 | CSVAVTANTEAFF
. | 14 | TRBV5-4 | CASSSQGRNQPQHF
. | 17 | TRBV5-1 | CASSSSLVAANTGELFF
. | 15 | TRBV2 | CASRAGTGGHSPLHF
. | 16 | TRBV10-3 | CATNAGTSGAYNEQFF
. | 15 | TRBV7-9 | CASSPSFAEGETQYF
. | 15 | TRBV5-1 | CASSRISGGAGELFF
. | 14 | TRBV19 | CASSTTGGGYGYTF
. | 14 | TRBV5-6 | CASSPRRESTEAFF
. | 14 | TRBV9 | CASSVDPFTYEQYF
few | 15 | TRBV11-2 | CASSTQGALTDTQYF
few | 19 | TRBV6-1 | CASSAPGLAGQLAKNIQYF
few | 16 | TRBV11-2 | CASSLDGVLAKNIQYF
few | 14 | TRBV5-4 | CATSGLIGSDTQYF
few | 14 | TRBV11-2 | CASSLDPLRYEQYF
once | 14 | TRBV7-6 | CASSLSRGHNEQFF